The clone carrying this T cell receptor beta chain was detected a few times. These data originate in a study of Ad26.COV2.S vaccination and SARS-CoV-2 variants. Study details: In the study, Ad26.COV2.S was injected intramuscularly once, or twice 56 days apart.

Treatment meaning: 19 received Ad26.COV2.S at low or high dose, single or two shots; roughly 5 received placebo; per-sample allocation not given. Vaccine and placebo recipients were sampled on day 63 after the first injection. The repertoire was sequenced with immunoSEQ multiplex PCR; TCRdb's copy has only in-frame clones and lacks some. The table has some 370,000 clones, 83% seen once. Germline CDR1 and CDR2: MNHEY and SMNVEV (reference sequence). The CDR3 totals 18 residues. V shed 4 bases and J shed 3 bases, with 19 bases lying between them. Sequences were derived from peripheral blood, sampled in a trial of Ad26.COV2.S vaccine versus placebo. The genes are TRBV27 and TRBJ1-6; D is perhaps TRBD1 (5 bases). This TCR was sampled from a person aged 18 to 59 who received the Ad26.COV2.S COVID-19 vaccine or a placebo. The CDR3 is CASSSRGARTFYNSPLHF. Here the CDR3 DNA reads TGTGCCAGCAGTTCGAGGGGCGCCAGGACGTTCTATAATTCACCCCTCCACTTT.